This entry features one T cell receptor beta chain sequence. Its antigen is currently unknown. This specimen comes from a study of T cells in Graves' hyperthyroidism and ophthalmopathy. Study-level background: Blood from the periphery was taken at initial diagnosis, before any treatment.

Amplification yielded TCR beta CDR3 regions, with RNA transcripts as the source. HTBI primers were used for first-round RT-PCR of the TCR CDR3. TCRdb reprocessed the multiplex PCR reads via MiXCR and lists one record per CDR3 protein. Altogether about 130,000 distinct CDR3 sequences are present, roughly a fifth being singletons, with the ten largest covering 67%. The CDR3 totals 16 residues. With 1 base removed from V and 0 bases from J, the gap between germline ends came to 13 bases. CDR1 is SEHNR, CDR2 FQNEAQ, per germline (reference sequence). Overall study results and limits: Researchers report that a 13 V-J model separated ophthalmopathy from stable hyperthyroidism.

Sequenced material: blood. The TCR originated in a woman aged 45-65 years with Graves' hyperthyroidism that later progressed to Graves' ophthalmopathy. The chain recombines TRBV7-9 with TRBJ2-7, with D possibly matching TRBD1 (5 bases). The CDR3 DNA reads TGTGCCAGCAGCTTAGATAGTGGGGCTATCTCCTACGAGCAGTACTTC. It translates to CASSLDSGAISYEQYF.